One sample yielded the 31 T cell receptor beta chains listed below, sequenced in a study of T-cell reconstitution after alpha-beta-depleted transplantation in children. Molecular barcoding with unique molecular identifiers was used for the TCRbeta library. TCRdb reprocessed the PCR reads via MiXCR and lists one record per CDR3 protein. The data contain 350,000 to 500,000 distinct CDR3 sequences, roughly two fifths of them singletons. This specimen was PBMCs, taken before TCRalphabeta/CD19-depleted stem cell transplant. Receptors were obtained from a girl aged 2 to 9 with aplastic anemia, due to receive a stem cell transplant.

This sequence joins TRBV10-1 and TRBJ2-1, with D possibly called TRBD1 or TRBD2 (5 bases each). This CDR3 comprises 14 residues. Germline V gene lookup returns CDR1 WNHNN and CDR2 SYGVQD (reference sequence). V gave up 4 bases and J gave up 2 bases, with 9 bases separating them. CDR3 protein: CASSVGDPYNEQFF. The CDR3 region has the DNA TGCGCCAGCAGTGTTGGGGACCCCTACAATGAGCAGTTCTTC.

This chain joins TRBV5-1 and TRBJ2-5; TRBD2 matches at 7 bases. The CDR3 totals 15 residues. The germline V gene has CDR1 SGHRS and CDR2 YFSETQ. Trimming removed 0 bases from V and 5 bases from J; junction bases left unmatched: 7. CDR3 DNA: TGCGCCAGCAGCTTGGAGGCAGCGGGACGGGAGACCCAGTACTTC. Amino acids: CASSLEAAGRETQYF.

The rearrangement links TRBV29-1 to TRBJ2-4; D may be TRBD2 (5 bases). The ends were cut back, 6 bases at V and 6 bases at J, with 18 bases in the middle. CDR3 length: 14 residues. Germline V gene data show CDR1 as SQVTM and CDR2 as ANQGSEA. The CDR3 loop is CSVPSSEASNIQYF. For the CDR3, the DNA is TGCAGCGTCCCATCCTCGGAGGCCTCAAACATTCAGTACTTC.

V usage is TRBV3-1 and J usage is TRBJ2-7, with D perhaps TRBD2 (6 bases). Trimming pared 0 bases from V and 1 base from J, leaving 7 bases between. The CDR3 covers 14 residues. Germline V gene data show CDR1 as LGHDT and CDR2 as YNNKEL (reference sequence). The CDR3 is CASSQEGGSYEQYF. For the CDR3, the DNA is TGTGCCAGCAGCCAAGAAGGAGGGTCCTACGAGCAGTACTTC.

There are a few counts of this clonotype. The gene calls are TRBV20-1 and TRBJ1-2; no definite D call. CDR1 and CDR2 (germline): DFQATT, SNEGSKA (reference sequence). V lost 3 bases to trimming and J lost 3 bases, with 8 bases between them. This CDR3 contains 12 residues. This CDR3 reads CSARSGDYGYTF. DNA of the CDR3: TGCAGTGCTAGGTCCGGAGACTATGGCTACACCTTC.

The rearrangement joins TRBV5-1 to TRBJ2-7; the match to TRBD2 covers 11 bases. The germline CDR1 and CDR2 sequences are SGHRS and YFSETQ. The ends lost 6 bases at V and 3 bases at J; junction bases unmatched: 11. This CDR3 comprises 16 residues. The DNA for the CDR3 is TGCGCCAGCAAAGTTCAACCGGGACTAGCGGTCTACGAGCAGTACTTC. Its protein is CASKVQPGLAVYEQYF.

The chain carries TRBV2 and TRBJ2-3; D not resolved. Trimming removed 7 bases from V and 0 bases from J, with 17 bases in between. This CDR3 is built from 16 residues. In germline, CDR1 is SNHLY, CDR2 FYNNEI. The CDR3 loop reads CASNPLHGASTDTQYF. CDR3 DNA: TGTGCCAGCAATCCATTACACGGAGCTAGCACAGATACGCAGTATTTT. Drawing the rest from reference TRBV2 and TRBJ2-3, the complete variable domain is EPEVTQTPSHQVTQMGQEVILRCVPISNHLYFYWYRQILGQKVEFLVSFYNNEISEKSEIFDDQFSVERPDGSNFTLKIRSTKLEDSAMYFCASNPLHGASTDTQYFGPGTRLTVL.

The V gene is TRBV18, the J gene TRBJ2-2, with D uncertain. Per germline, CDR1 KGHSH and CDR2 LQKENI. The CDR3 length is 13 residues. V was cut by 4 bases and J by 7 bases, with 10 bases left in between. CDR3 protein: CASSRDGYGELFF. The DNA of the CDR3 is TGTGCCAGCTCACGAGACGGATACGGGGAGCTGTTTTTT.

A remark on this clonotype: This could be a read error, since a much larger clone is one nucleotide away. This chain joins TRBV6-6 and TRBJ2-7; D ambiguous. Germline CDR1 and CDR2: MNHNY and SVGAGI (reference sequence). The CDR3 runs 12 residues. V lost 0 bases to trimming and J lost 5 bases, with 5 bases between them. CDR3 in DNA: TGTGCCAGCAGTTACTCCCGGGACGAGCAGTACTTC. Protein sequence: CASSYSRDEQYF.

The CDR3 region is CASSHGGSRRADNEQFF. CDR3 coding DNA: TGTGCCAGCAGCCATGGGGGCTCTAGACGGGCGGACAATGAGCAGTTCTTC. This chain connects TRBV5-6 to TRBJ2-1, with D possibly being TRBD1 (6 bases). Trimming took off 4 bases at V and 5 bases at J, with 22 bases between the two ends. The germline V gene encodes CDR1 SGHDT and CDR2 YYEEEE. The CDR3 contains 17 residues.

The rearrangement links TRBV20-1 to TRBJ2-3, with 9 bases aligning to TRBD2. The V gene end was trimmed by 6 bases and the J gene end by 4 bases; junction bases not matched to a gene: 8. Germline loops: CDR1 DFQATT, CDR2 SNEGSKA (reference sequence). This CDR3 has 14 amino acids. This CDR3 reads CSAESGTSPDTQYF. In DNA form, the CDR3 reads TGCAGTGCAGAGTCCGGGACTAGCCCAGATACGCAGTATTTT.

The CDR3, as DNA: TGCAGTGCTAGGAAGACAGGGCAAGAGACCCAGTACTTC. Its protein product is CSARKTGQETQYF. The rearrangement uses TRBV20-1 and TRBJ2-5; 7 bases line up with TRBD1. CDR1 is DFQATT and CDR2 is SNEGSKA in the germline V gene (reference sequence). The CDR3 totals 13 residues. With V trimmed by 3 bases and J by 2 bases, 3 bases remained unmatched.

J is TRBJ2-5 and V is TRBV20-1, with D perhaps matching TRBD1 or TRBD2 (6 bases each). Germline CDR1 is DFQATT and CDR2 is SNEGSKA (reference sequence). This CDR3 has 16 residues. V lost 6 bases to trimming and J lost 5 bases, with 25 bases between them. CDR3 nucleotide sequence: TGCAGTGCCCCTACATCTCTGGGGGGCGCTTCCGAGACCCAGTACTTC. It is translated as CSAPTSLGGASETQYF.

The J gene is TRBJ2-1, the V gene TRBV20-1, with TRBD2 identical over 8 bases. Germline V lookup: CDR1 DFQATT, CDR2 SNEGSKA (reference sequence). The CDR3 extends over 14 amino acids. V shed 6 bases and J 2 bases; nucleotides not matched to a gene: 6. The CDR3 bases are TGCAGTGCAGAACTAGCGGATGCCTACAATGAGCAGTTCTTC. Translated, it gives CSAELADAYNEQFF.

This chain links TRBV5-1 with TRBJ2-3; D might be TRBD2 (5 bases). The CDR3 is made up of 16 amino acids. CDR1 SGHRS and CDR2 YFSETQ come from the germline V gene. V lost 2 bases, J lost 2 bases, and 15 bases lay in between. The CDR3 here is CASSFDGITNTDTQYF. DNA for the CDR3: TGCGCCAGCAGCTTCGACGGGATTACCAACACAGATACGCAGTATTTT.

The rearrangement links TRBV5-1 to TRBJ2-1; TRBD2 matches 10 bases. In germline, CDR1 is SGHRS, CDR2 YFSETQ. Trimming at V came to 7 bases and at J to 1 base, leaving 5 bases not matched to a gene. This CDR3 is built from 15 residues. The CDR3: CASRTSGTSYNEQFF. The CDR3 DNA reads as TGCGCCAGCCGAACTAGCGGGACTTCCTACAATGAGCAGTTCTTC.

The rearrangement links TRBV15 to TRBJ2-7, with 9 positions matching TRBD1. Per the germline V gene, CDR1 is LNHNV and CDR2 is YYDKDF (reference sequence). The CDR3 is made up of 16 amino acids. Unmatched junction bases numbered 10, after V lost 4 bases and J lost 3 bases. The CDR3: CATSTHLGTGNYEQYF. The CDR3 DNA reads TGTGCCACCAGCACTCACCTCGGGACAGGGAACTACGAGCAGTACTTC.

About this clonotype itself: Compared with germline, one end of the junction differs, possibly owing to a read error. The rearrangement links TRBV14 to TRBJ1-6; possibly TRBD1 for D (5 bases). CDR3 length: 13 residues. Germline V gives CDR1 SGHDN, CDR2 FVKESK. For the CDR3, the DNA is TGTGCCAGGAGCCAGGGTTCGGGTTCACCCCTCCACTTT. Translated, it gives CARSQGSGSPLHF.

This clonotype occurred a few times. The chain uses TRBV20-1 and TRBJ2-1; D perhaps matches TRBD2 (6 bases). V gave up 1 base and J gave up 6 bases, with 19 bases separating them. CDR1 and CDR2 (germline): DFQATT, SNEGSKA (reference sequence). The CDR3 contains 16 residues. Written as DNA, the CDR3 is TGCAGTGCTAGAGTCCCCGGTGGGGCGGGGAGCAATGAGCAGTTCTTC. Its translation is CSARVPGGAGSNEQFF.

The V call is TRBV29-1, the J call TRBJ2-6; TRBD1 matches 7 bases. The CDR3 spans 15 residues. The trim removed 6 bases at V and 2 bases at J, leaving 7 bases unmatched. The germline V gene encodes CDR1 SQVTM and CDR2 ANQGSEA. CDR3 bases: TGCAGCGTCCTCGGGACAGTCACTGGGGCCAACGTCCTGACTTTC. Protein product: CSVLGTVTGANVLTF.

This clonotype has just one count. J is TRBJ1-5 and V is TRBV5-6; no definite D call. Germline CDR1 reads SGHDT; CDR2 reads YYEEEE. The CDR3 has 15 residues. With 7 bases removed from V and 2 bases from J, the gap between germline ends came to 16 bases. This CDR3 reads CASGRRGGRNQPQHF. CDR3 coding DNA: TGTGCCAGCGGTCGTCGTGGAGGGCGCAATCAGCCCCAGCATTTT.

V is TRBV29-1 and J is TRBJ2-7, with no clear D. Trimming left V 1 base short and J 4 bases short, with 11 bases between. Germline V gives CDR1 SQVTM, CDR2 ANQGSEA. The CDR3 runs 13 residues. DNA of the CDR3: TGCAGCGTTGAAGGACCCACCAGGTACGAGCAGTACTTC. Amino acids: CSVEGPTRYEQYF.

V gene TRBV9 combines with J gene TRBJ2-3; the match to TRBD1 covers 9 bases. With V trimmed by 2 bases and J by 5 bases, 3 bases remained unmatched. This CDR3 has 14 amino acids. In germline, CDR1 is SGDLS, CDR2 YYNGEE. Here the CDR3 DNA reads TGTGCCAGCAGCGTTTGGACAGGGGAAGATACGCAGTATTTT. Protein: CASSVWTGEDTQYF.

Here the CDR3 DNA reads TGTGCCAGCAGCCAAGGGCTAGCGGCCGTCGGGACTTACAATGAGCAGTTCTTC. As protein: CASSQGLAAVGTYNEQFF. The rearrangement uses TRBV4-2 and TRBJ2-1, with 7 bases fitting TRBD2. The CDR3 runs to 18 residues. CDR1 is LGHNA, CDR2 YNFKEQ, per germline. After removal of 1 base from V and 4 bases from J, the junction contained 13 bases not matched to a gene.

V usage is TRBV5-1 and J usage is TRBJ2-7; no definite D call. The CDR3 covers 16 residues. Germline loops: CDR1 SGHRS, CDR2 YFSETQ. The V gene lost 0 bases and the J gene lost 0 bases, with 13 bases spanning the gap. The CDR3 DNA reads TGCGCCAGCAGCTTGGAATCGGCGCGTTACTCCTACGAGCAGTACTTC. It yields the protein CASSLESARYSYEQYF.

The J gene is TRBJ2-1, the V gene TRBV5-1, with D unresolved. This CDR3 contains 14 residues. From germline, CDR1 is SGHRS and CDR2 YFSETQ. V lost 2 bases to trimming and J lost 4 bases, with 10 bases between them. The CDR3 nucleotides are TGCGCCAGCAGCTTTTCCCACGGATACAATGAGCAGTTCTTC. Residues: CASSFSHGYNEQFF.

This clonotype was seen many times. The chain recombines TRBV20-1 with TRBJ2-7, with a possible D match to TRBD2 (5 bases). Germline CDR1 and CDR2: DFQATT and SNEGSKA (reference sequence). With 6 bases removed from V and 2 bases from J, the gap between germline ends came to 14 bases. The CDR3 has 13 residues. CDR3 sequence (DNA): TGCAGTGCGGGCGGACTGGAAGCCTACGAGCAGTACTTC. Its translation: CSAGGLEAYEQYF.

This chain uses TRBV4-3 with TRBJ1-6; tentatively, D is TRBD1 (5 bases). CDR3 length equals 14 residues. Germline CDR1 LGHNA, CDR2 YSLEER. The V and J ends lost 8 bases and 11 bases respectively, with 19 bases between them. CDR3 amino acids: CASAEIPGTTPLHF. Here the CDR3 DNA reads TGCGCCAGCGCCGAAATTCCAGGGACCACACCCCTCCACTTT.

This clonotype was observed at least ten times. The chain combines TRBV10-2 with TRBJ2-7; no clear D. This CDR3 has 14 amino acids. The germline V gene has CDR1 WSHSY and CDR2 SAAADI. V was cut by 10 bases and J by 1 base, with 17 bases left in between. The CDR3 loop is CATSEGLLSYEQYF. The CDR3 DNA sequence: TGCGCCACCAGCGAAGGGCTCCTTTCCTACGAGCAGTACTTC.

The rearrangement joins TRBV5-1 to TRBJ2-1; 8 bases map to TRBD2. With 4 bases clipped from V and 4 bases from J, the junction kept 7 bases outside the gene matches. Per germline, CDR1 SGHRS and CDR2 YFSETQ. The CDR3 length is 15 residues. The CDR3 sequence is CASSPLGLGYNEQFF. CDR3 bases: TGCGCCAGCAGCCCGCTGGGACTAGGATACAATGAGCAGTTCTTC.

The chain combines TRBV28 with TRBJ2-1; 7 bases fit TRBD1. CDR1 and CDR2 (germline): MDHEN, SYDVKM. The CDR3 length is 13 residues. Losses at the gene ends were 8 bases for V and 7 bases for J; bases not matched to a gene: 8. As DNA, the CDR3 is TGTGCCAGCGTGACAGGGCAGGGGAATGAGCAGTTCTTC. It translates to CASVTGQGNEQFF.